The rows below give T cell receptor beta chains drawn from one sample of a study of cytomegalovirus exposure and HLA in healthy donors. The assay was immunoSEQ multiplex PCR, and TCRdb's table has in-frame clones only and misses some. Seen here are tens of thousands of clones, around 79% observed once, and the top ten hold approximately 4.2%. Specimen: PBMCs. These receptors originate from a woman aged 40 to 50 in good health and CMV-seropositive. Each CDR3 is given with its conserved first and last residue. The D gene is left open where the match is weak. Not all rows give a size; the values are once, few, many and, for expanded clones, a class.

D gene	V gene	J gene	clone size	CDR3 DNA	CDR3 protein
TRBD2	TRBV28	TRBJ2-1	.	TGTGCCAGCAGTCTTACGACTAGCGGGCCGCCAGGTGATGAGCAGTTCTTC	CASSLTTSGPPGDEQFF
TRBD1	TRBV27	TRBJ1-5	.	TGTGCCAGCAGTTTCCGGACAGGGGATCAGCCCCAGCATTTT	CASSFRTGDQPQHF
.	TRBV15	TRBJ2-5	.	TGTGCCACCAGCAGAGATCGGGGGATCCAAGAGACCCAGTACTTC	CATSRDRGIQETQYF
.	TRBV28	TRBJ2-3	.	TGTGCCAGCAGTCCACCGAGGGATACGCAGTATTTT	CASSPPRDTQYF
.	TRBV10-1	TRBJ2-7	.	TGCGCCAGACTGGGGAGCTCCTACGAGCAGTACTTC	CARLGSSYEQYF
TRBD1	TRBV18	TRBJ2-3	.	TGTGCCAGCTCACCACCGGGACAGGGATTTTCAGATACGCAGTATTTT	CASSPPGQGFSDTQYF
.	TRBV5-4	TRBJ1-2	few	TGTGCCAGCAGCCCCCCCCCGGGTCTCAACTATGGCTACACCTTC	CASSPPPGLNYGYTF
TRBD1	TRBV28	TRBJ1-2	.	TGTGCCAGCAGTCCCGGCCCTGGATCCACAAGACTAACAGGGGACGGCTACACCTTC	CASSPGPGSTRLTGDGYTF
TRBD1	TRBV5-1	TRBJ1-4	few	TGCGCCAGCAGCCAGACAGGGCTTAATGAAAAACTGTTTTTT	CASSQTGLNEKLFF
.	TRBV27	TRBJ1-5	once	TGTGCCAGCAGTTTCGGCAGGGAAAGGCCCCCGGGCAATCAGCCCCAGCATTTT	CASSFGRERPPGNQPQHF
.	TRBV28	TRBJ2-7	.	TGTGCCAGCAGTTTATCGGAGTACGAGCAGTACTTC	CASSLSEYEQYF
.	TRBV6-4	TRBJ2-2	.	TGTGCCACCCGACAGACTTTGAACACCGGGGAGCTGTTTTTT	CATRQTLNTGELFF
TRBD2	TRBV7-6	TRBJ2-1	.	TGTGCCAGCAGCTTAGTGGGGTTCGGAAAACTAGCGGAAAAACACAATGAGCAGTTCTTC	CASSLVGFGKLAEKHNEQFF
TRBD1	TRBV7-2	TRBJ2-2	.	TGTGCCAGCAGCCCCCGACAGGGTAGGCCGGAGGAGCTGTTTTTT	CASSPRQGRPEELFF
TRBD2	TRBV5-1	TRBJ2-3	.	TGCGCCAGCAGCTTAGGAGCTAGCGGGAGTAATACGCAGTATTTT	CASSLGASGSNTQYF
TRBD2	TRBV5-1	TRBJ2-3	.	TGCGCCAGCAGTCGAGGGACTAGCGGGAGCACAGATACGCAGTATTTT	CASSRGTSGSTDTQYF
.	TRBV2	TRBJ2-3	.	TGTGCCAGCAGTGAAGTAGGGGGGGTCGCAGATACGCAGTATTTT	CASSEVGGVADTQYF
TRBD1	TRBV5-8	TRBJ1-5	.	TGTGCCAGCAGCTTGGGACAGGGTCAGCCCCAGCATTTT	CASSLGQGQPQHF
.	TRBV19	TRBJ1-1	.	TGTGCCAGTAGTATCCAGGGGCACACTGAAGCTTTCTTT	CASSIQGHTEAFF
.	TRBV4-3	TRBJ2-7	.	TGCGCCAGCAGCCAAGATGCGGCTTCCTACGAGCAGTACTTC	CASSQDAASYEQYF
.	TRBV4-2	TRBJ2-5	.	TGTGCCAGCAGCCAAGGGGAGGAGACCCAGTACTTC	CASSQGEETQYF
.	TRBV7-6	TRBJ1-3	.	TGTGCCAGCAGCAGCCTCCCAGGGACTGGAAACACCATATATTTT	CASSSLPGTGNTIYF
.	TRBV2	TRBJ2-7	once	TGTGCCAGCACCCAGACTTGGCACTTCGGACAGAAAGTCTCCTACGAGCAGTACTTC	CASTQTWHFGQKVSYEQYF
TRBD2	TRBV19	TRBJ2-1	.	TGTGCCAGTAGTATGGTAGCGGGAGGAATTTGGTCCTACAATGAGCAGTTCTTC	CASSMVAGGIWSYNEQFF
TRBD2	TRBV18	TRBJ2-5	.	TGTGCCAGCTCCACAAGAACGCTACAGGGACTAGCGGGGGAGGTGGAGGAGACCCAGTACTTC	CASSTRTLQGLAGEVEETQYF
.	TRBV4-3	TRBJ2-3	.	TGCGCCAGCAGCCAAGATCCGGACTTCACAGATACGCAGTATTTT	CASSQDPDFTDTQYF